This T cell receptor beta chain comes out of a study of PD-1 blockade in classical Hodgkin lymphoma (dated by TCRdb to the early 2020s). With regard to the full study: Nivolumab dosing was 3 mg/kg intravenously every 2 weeks, continuing until either disease progression or unacceptable toxicity. The study used CyTOF and TCR beta sequencing to define a peripheral blood immune signature of response to PD-1 blockade in classical Hodgkin lymphoma. Overall study results and their limits: Baseline TCR diversity was reported to be lower in newly diagnosed patients than in healthy donors, and even lower in relapsed/refractory patients. A significant rise by C4D1 was seen in CD4+ but not CD8+ TCR diversity (p=0.0027 vs p=0.16), with the rise being most apparent in complete responders (p=0.02). The study covered only a single clinical trial cohort, and the causes of the repertoire differences, possibly disease activity or prior therapy, were still not defined. Among trial patients, those achieving complete response had baseline diversity similar to that of newly diagnosed patients, while diversity was significantly lower in partial responders and progressors. Lower diversity was seen in patients whose nivolumab began less than 1 year after ASCT, and these patients were left out of later analyses so that immune reconstitution would not confound the results.

Concerning this clone: The antigen it recognizes is unknown. No base-level quality is on record; no much larger clone is a single base apart.

Genomic DNA was extracted with the Qiagen DNeasy kit from unsorted PBMCs and from negatively selected CD4+ and CD8+ fractions. TCR beta CDR3 regions were amplified by immunoSEQ multiplex PCR using primers annealing to V and J segments. A synthetic immune receptor repertoire was used to minimize amplification bias, and remaining bias was computationally removed after sequencing. The authors' analysis ran thus. Custom Python scripts were used to quantify repertoire diversity as the Shannon entropy index. Unsorted, CD4+ and CD8+ repertoires were analyzed separately, except in combined analyses where CD4+ and CD8+ sequences were merged in silico. A clone was considered expanded if an increase in frequency of at least 2-fold after treatment relative to C1D1 was found, and a pseudocount of 0.5 was applied to clones undetected at baseline. Singleton clones were defined as clones with 0 or 1 copy at C1D1, and non-singleton clones were defined as clones with 2 or more copies. By matching protein sequences in sorted samples from the same patient, clones expanded in unsorted samples were annotated as CD4+, CD8+ or unknown. Wilcoxon tests were applied to paired samples to test diversity changes from C1D1 to C4D1. As stored in TCRdb, this immuneACCESS dataset retains in-frame rearrangements with V and J assigned. A fraction of the clones does not appear; measured against another copy, unresolved V genes explain less than half of the discrepancy, and the remainder lacks a known reason. From that table come the V and J calls and clone size; the DNA was used to work out D and trimming. Across this sample there are about 93,000 clones, with 78% seen only once. The ten top clones hold 8% to 9.5% of the sample.

V loses 6 bases, J loses 4 bases, and the germline ends lie 6 bases apart. CDR1 is given as MNHNY and CDR2 as SVGAGI, both from the germline V gene (reference sequence). The CDR3 spans 11 residues, from the cysteine through the phenylalanine. CDR3 DNA only is kept here, 33 bases in frame from base 1. Per the publication, the time point label means: cycle 4 day 1 (C4D1), after six to seven weeks of nivolumab. Every trial patient had relapsed after autologous stem cell transplantation, and cohorts A, B and C differed in prior brentuximab vedotin exposure. The trial cohort was composed of around 60 patients with relapsed/refractory classical Hodgkin lymphoma, for whom complete response, partial response or progressive disease was recorded as best overall response. Trial patients were treated with single-agent nivolumab in the multi-cohort phase II CheckMate 205 trial. Best overall response was determined by an independent review committee according to the 2007 International Working Group response criteria. Trial PBMCs were collected just before the start of nivolumab (C1D1) and during therapy at cycle 2 day 1 and cycle 4 day 1. Peripheral blood was collected in 8 mL Vacutainer Cell Preparation Tubes, from which PBMCs were isolated by centrifugation and then cryopreserved.

The receptor comes from a human donor with classical Hodgkin lymphoma. Sequencing was performed on peripheral blood mononuclear cells (PBMCs), taken before the fourth cycle of nivolumab. The rearrangement joined TRBV6-6 to TRBJ1-1, with no D gene named confidently. The CDR3 in this case is CASSPGTEAFF. The sequenced DNA is TGTGCCAGCAGCCCAGGCACTGAAGCTTTCTTT.